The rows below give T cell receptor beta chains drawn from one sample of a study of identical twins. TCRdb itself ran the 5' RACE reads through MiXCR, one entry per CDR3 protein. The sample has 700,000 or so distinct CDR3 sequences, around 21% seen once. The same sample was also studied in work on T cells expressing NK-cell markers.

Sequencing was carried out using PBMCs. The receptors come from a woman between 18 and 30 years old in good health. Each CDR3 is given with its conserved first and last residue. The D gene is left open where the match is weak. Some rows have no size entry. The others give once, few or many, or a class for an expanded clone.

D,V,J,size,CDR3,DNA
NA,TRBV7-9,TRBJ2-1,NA,CASSLGQATNEQFF,TGTGCCAGCAGCTTAGGACAGGCGACCAATGAGCAGTTCTTC
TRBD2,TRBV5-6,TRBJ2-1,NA,CASSLVVAGGRGEQFF,TGTGCCAGCAGCTTGGTAGTTGCGGGAGGGCGGGGTGAGCAGTTCTTC
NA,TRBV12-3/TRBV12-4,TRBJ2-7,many,CASSQLNDRSYEQYF,TGTGCCAGCAGCCAGCTTAACGACAGGTCCTACGAGCAGTACTTC
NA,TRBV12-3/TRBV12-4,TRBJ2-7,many,CASSPLLAIRYEQYF,TGTGCCAGCAGTCCCCTCCTAGCGATACGCTACGAGCAGTACTTC
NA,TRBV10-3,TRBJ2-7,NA,CAINGGGRGDEQYF,TGTGCCATCAACGGAGGGGGCAGGGGGGACGAGCAGTACTTC
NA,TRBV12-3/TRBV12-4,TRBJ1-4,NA,CASTGSWREKLFF,TGTGCCAGCACCGGGTCCTGGCGTGAAAAACTGTTTTTT
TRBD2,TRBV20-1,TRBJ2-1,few,CSARKAGGPGDEQFF,TGCAGTGCTAGGAAGGCGGGAGGTCCCGGTGATGAGCAGTTCTTC
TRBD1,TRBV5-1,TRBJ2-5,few,CASSLRTGRETQYF,TGCGCCAGCAGCTTGAGGACAGGGAGGGAGACCCAGTACTTC
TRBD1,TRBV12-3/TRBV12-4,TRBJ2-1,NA,CASSHDRGRGNEQFF,TGTGCCAGCAGCCACGACAGGGGAAGGGGCAATGAGCAGTTCTTC
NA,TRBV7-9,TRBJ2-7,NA,CASSLARGGSLYEQYF,TGTGCCAGCAGCTTAGCGCGAGGGGGATCACTCTACGAGCAGTACTTC
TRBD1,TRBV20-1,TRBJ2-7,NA,CCARNHGTGSYEQYF,TGCTGTGCTAGAAATCACGGGACAGGGTCCTACGAGCAGTACTTC
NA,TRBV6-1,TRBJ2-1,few,CASRRPGGNEQFF,TGTGCCAGCAGAAGGCCCGGGGGCAATGAGCAGTTCTTC
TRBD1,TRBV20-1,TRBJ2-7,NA,CSALSPGQSSYEQYF,TGCAGTGCGCTATCCCCGGGACAGAGCTCCTACGAGCAGTACTTC
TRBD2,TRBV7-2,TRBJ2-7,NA,CASSHLTGLVEQYF,TGTGCCAGCAGCCATCTTACGGGACTAGTGGAGCAGTACTTC
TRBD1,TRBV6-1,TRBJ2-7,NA,CASSGFRDRNFRYEQYF,TGTGCCAGCAGCGGGTTCCGGGACAGGAACTTTAGATACGAGCAGTACTTC
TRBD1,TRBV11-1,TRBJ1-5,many,CASSLAPGQGYSNQPQHF,TGTGCCAGCAGCTTAGCCCCGGGACAGGGCTATAGCAATCAGCCCCAGCATTTT
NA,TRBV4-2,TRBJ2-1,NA,CASSQEQRVDEQFF,TGTGCCAGCAGCCAAGAACAGCGGGTGGATGAGCAGTTCTTC
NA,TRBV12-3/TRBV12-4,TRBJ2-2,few,CASSFPRLVTGELFF,TGTGCCAGCAGTTTTCCCAGGTTGGTCACCGGGGAGCTGTTTTTT
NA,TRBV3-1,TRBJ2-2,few,CASSPQGKGGELFF,TGTGCCAGCAGCCCGCAGGGTAAGGGCGGGGAGCTGTTTTTT
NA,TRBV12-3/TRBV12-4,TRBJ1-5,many,CASSSTGNQPQHF,TGCGCCAGCAGCTCGACCGGAAATCAGCCCCAGCATTTT
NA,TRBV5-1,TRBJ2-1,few,CASSISSSYNEQFF,TGCGCCAGCAGTATCAGTAGCTCCTACAATGAGCAGTTCTTC
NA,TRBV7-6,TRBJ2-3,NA,CASSLVAEAPDTQYF,TGTGCCAGCAGCTTAGTGGCGGAGGCCCCAGATACGCAGTATTTT
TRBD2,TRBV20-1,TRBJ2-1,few,CSAAHLGLAFGNEQFF,TGCAGTGCAGCACACCTGGGACTAGCTTTCGGCAATGAGCAGTTCTTC
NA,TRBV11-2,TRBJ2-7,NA,CASSLGSSNEQYF,TGTGCCAGCAGCTTAGGCAGTTCCAACGAGCAGTACTTC
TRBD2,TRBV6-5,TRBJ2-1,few,CASSLREGVNEQFF,TGTGCCAGCAGTTTACGGGAGGGCGTAAATGAGCAGTTCTTC
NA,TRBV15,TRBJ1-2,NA,CATSRDLSTLDGYTF,TGTGCCACCAGCAGAGATCTGAGTACCTTGGATGGCTACACCTTC
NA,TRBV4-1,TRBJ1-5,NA,CASSQDETGSNQPQHF,TGCGCCAGCAGCCAAGATGAAACAGGTAGCAATCAGCCCCAGCATTTT
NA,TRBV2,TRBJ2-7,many,CASRKDREGEQYF,TGTGCCAGCAGGAAGGACAGGGAGGGCGAGCAGTACTTC
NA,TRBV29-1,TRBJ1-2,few,CSVLGARGGYTF,TGCAGCGTTTTAGGGGCTAGAGGTGGCTACACCTTC
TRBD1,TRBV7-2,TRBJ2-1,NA,CASSYQDRVHEQFF,TGTGCCAGCAGCTACCAGGACAGGGTCCATGAGCAGTTCTTC
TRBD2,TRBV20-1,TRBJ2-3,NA,CSASGLAEQYF,TGCAGTGCTTCCGGGCTAGCGGAGCAGTATTTT
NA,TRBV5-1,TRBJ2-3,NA,CASSPQAPTDTQYF,TGCGCCAGCAGCCCACAGGCCCCCACAGATACGCAGTATTTT
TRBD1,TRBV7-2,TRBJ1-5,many,CASSSTGGSQPQHF,TGTGCCAGCAGCTCGACAGGGGGGTCGCAGCCCCAGCATTTT
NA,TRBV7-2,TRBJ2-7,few,CASSYKLASLYEQYF,TGTGCCAGCAGCTACAAGCTAGCGTCTCTCTACGAGCAGTACTTC
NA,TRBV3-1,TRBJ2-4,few,CATGNLNIQYF,TGTGCCACAGGGAATTTGAACATTCAGTACTTC
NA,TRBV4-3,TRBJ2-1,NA,CASSQVGYNEQFF,TGCGCCAGCAGCCAAGTCGGGTACAATGAGCAGTTCTTC
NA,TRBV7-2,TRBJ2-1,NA,CASSLSYGDEQFF,TGTGCCAGCAGCTTAAGCTATGGGGATGAGCAGTTCTTC
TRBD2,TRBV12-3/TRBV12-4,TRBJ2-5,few,CASCVSGRRKTQYF,TGTGCCAGCTGTGTTAGCGGGAGGAGGAAGACCCAGTACTTC
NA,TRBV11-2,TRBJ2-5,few,CASSRRLETQYF,TGTGCCAGCAGCCGACGGTTGGAGACCCAGTACTTC
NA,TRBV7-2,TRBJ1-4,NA,CASSLALTGISKLFF,TGTGCCAGCAGCTTAGCGCTCACTGGGATATCAAAACTGTTTTTT
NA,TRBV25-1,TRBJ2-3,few,CASRTFSDTQYF,TGTGCCAGCAGAACCTTTTCAGATACGCAGTATTTT
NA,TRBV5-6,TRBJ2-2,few,CASSFIGDTSTGELFF,TGTGCCAGCAGCTTTATAGGGGACACGAGCACCGGGGAGCTGTTTTTT
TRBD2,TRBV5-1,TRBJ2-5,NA,CASSLVGTSGETQYF,TGCGCCAGCAGCTTGGTTGGGACTAGCGGGGAGACCCAGTACTTC
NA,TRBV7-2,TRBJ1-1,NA,CASSLRAANLNTEAFF,TGTGCCAGCAGCTTACGTGCAGCTAATTTGAACACTGAAGCTTTCTTT
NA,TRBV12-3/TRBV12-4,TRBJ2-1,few,CASSFEAGIYNEQFF,TGTGCCAGCAGTTTTGAGGCGGGAATCTACAATGAGCAGTTCTTC
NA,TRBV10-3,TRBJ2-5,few,CAIREHWGETQYF,TGTGCCATCAGGGAGCATTGGGGGGAGACCCAGTACTTC
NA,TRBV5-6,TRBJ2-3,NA,CARAAGLDPDTQYF,TGTGCCAGGGCCGCGGGACTCGACCCAGATACGCAGTATTTT
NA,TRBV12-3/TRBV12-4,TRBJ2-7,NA,CASRCRGEKYYEQYF,TGTGCCAGCAGATGTCGGGGCGAAAAGTATTACGAGCAGTACTTC
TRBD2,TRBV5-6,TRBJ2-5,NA,CASSFQRGRGQETQYF,TGTGCCAGCAGCTTCCAGCGGGGCCGCGGTCAAGAGACCCAGTACTTC
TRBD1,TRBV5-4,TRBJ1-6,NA,CASSPGDSNSPLHF,TGTGCCAGCAGCCCTGGGGACAGTAATTCACCCCTCCACTTT